The 27 T cell receptor beta chains in this list originate from one sample, sequenced in a study of cytomegalovirus exposure and HLA in healthy donors. Vbeta (60) and Jbeta (13) primers were used in the PCR. The assay was immunoSEQ multiplex PCR, and TCRdb's table has in-frame clones only and misses some. The repertoire holds about 110,000 clones, 69% seen once, with 4.5% to 5.5% in the top ten. The sample consisted of PBMCs. The receptors derive from a woman in her sixties or seventies in good health and CMV-seropositive.

The chain recombines TRBV6-6 with TRBJ2-1; D is perhaps TRBD1 (6 bases). Deletions cut 8 bases from V and 3 bases from J, with 8 bases between. This CDR3 spans 12 amino acids. Germline V gene lookup returns CDR1 MNHNY and CDR2 SVGAGI (reference sequence). The CDR3 region has the DNA TGTGCCAGCGGGGACAACTACAATGAGCAGTTCTTC. It specifies CASGDNYNEQFF.

This clone turned up a few times. This chain links TRBV6-6 with TRBJ2-2; TRBD1 matches 7 bases. This CDR3 comprises 15 residues. V lost 7 bases to trimming and J lost 1 base; unmatched junction nucleotides: 6. The germline gives CDR1 MNHNY, CDR2 SVGAGI (reference sequence). The DNA for the CDR3 is TGTGCCAGCAAACAGGGGATCCTGAACACCGGGGAGCTGTTTTTT. Translation: CASKQGILNTGELFF.

The genes are TRBV27 and TRBJ1-2, with D maybe TRBD1 (5 bases). Trimming took off 3 bases at V and 8 bases at J, with 13 bases between the two ends. The CDR3 loop spans 13 amino acids. Germline loops: CDR1 MNHEY, CDR2 SMNVEV (reference sequence). The CDR3 spells CASSFGGAGGYTF. The CDR3 DNA reads TGTGCCAGCAGTTTTGGAGGGGCGGGGGGCTACACCTTC.

The rearrangement uses TRBV10-3 and TRBJ2-2, with 10 bases fitting TRBD2. The CDR3 extends over 16 amino acids. The junction had 11 bases not matched to a gene; V was cut back by 7 bases and J by 6 bases. CDR1 and CDR2 (germline): ENHRY, SYGVKD. The CDR3 loop reads CAINSLPLAGAGELFF. In DNA, the CDR3 is TGTGCCATCAACTCCCTACCGCTAGCGGGAGCCGGGGAGCTGTTTTTT.

V and J are TRBV27 and TRBJ1-6, with a possible D match to TRBD1 (5 bases). Deletions cut 8 bases from V and 8 bases from J, with 13 bases between. CDR3 size: 13 residues. CDR1 and CDR2 (germline): MNHEY, SMNVEV (reference sequence). The CDR3 protein is CASLGGGDSPLHF. The CDR3 DNA reads as TGTGCCAGCCTTGGGGGGGGAGATTCACCCCTCCACTTT.

V is TRBV11-3 and J is TRBJ1-1, with D possibly being TRBD1 (5 bases). The CDR3 runs 16 residues. Germline assignment: CDR1 SGHNT and CDR2 YENEEA. The germline V and J ends were trimmed by 0 bases and 0 bases, with 11 bases remaining between them. CDR3 nucleotide sequence: TGTGCCAGCAGCTTAGAATCCGGGGGGGTGAACACTGAAGCTTTCTTT. Its protein is CASSLESGGVNTEAFF. The full variable domain, with the rest looked up from reference TRBV11-3 and TRBJ1-1, is EAGVVQSPRYKIIEKKQPVAFWCNPISGHNTLYWYLQNLGQGPELLIRYENEEAVDDSQLPKDRFSAERLKGVDSTLKIQPAELGDSAVYLCASSLESGGVNTEAFFGQGTRLTVV.

The J gene is TRBJ2-3, the V gene TRBV7-2; the D gene is possibly TRBD1 (5 bases). Germline V gene lookup returns CDR1 SGHTA and CDR2 FQGNSA. The CDR3 runs 16 residues. V was shortened by 0 bases and J by 0 bases, with 10 bases between the two germline ends. This chain's CDR3 is CASSLAGAASTDTQYF. DNA of the CDR3: TGTGCCAGCAGCTTAGCAGGGGCGGCTAGCACAGATACGCAGTATTTT.

This rearrangement joins TRBV4-2 to TRBJ2-5; 7 bases map to TRBD1. The germline V gene encodes CDR1 LGHNA and CDR2 YNFKEQ. The CDR3 sequence is 12 residues long. V shed 4 bases, J shed 5 bases, and the junction held 1 base outside the gene matches. CDR3 amino acids: CASSLQGETQYF. CDR3 nucleotides: TGTGCCAGCAGCCTACAGGGGGAGACCCAGTACTTC.

J is TRBJ1-4 and V is TRBV2; D remains ambiguous. The CDR3 has 15 amino acids. Trimming shortened V by 5 bases and J by 0 bases, and 10 bases separated the two germline ends. Germline assignment: CDR1 SNHLY and CDR2 FYNNEI. In DNA form, the CDR3 reads TGTGCCAGCAGTCCTGACACCTCAACTAATGAAAAACTGTTTTTT. Its protein product is CASSPDTSTNEKLFF.

A remark on this clone: One junction end does not reproduce the germline sequence, and a read error may be involved. This chain connects TRBV27 to TRBJ2-5; D is uncertain. The CDR3 length is 13 residues. The germline V gene encodes CDR1 MNHEY and CDR2 SMNVEV (reference sequence). CDR3 amino acids: CASSLSLQETQYF. The CDR3 DNA is TGTGCCAGCAGTCTATCCCTCCAAGAGACCCAGTACTTC.

This clone was observed a few times. The V gene is TRBV4-1, the J gene TRBJ1-1; no reliable D call. The CDR3 is 15 residues long. CDR1 MGHRA and CDR2 YSYEKL come from the germline V gene. V was clipped by 0 bases and J by 0 bases, with 8 bases between them. The CDR3 protein is CASSQESLVNTEAFF. In nucleotides, the CDR3 is TGCGCCAGCAGCCAAGAGTCCCTCGTGAACACTGAAGCTTTCTTT.

Of note for this clone: This specimen includes other DNA sequences encoding the same CDR3. DNA of the CDR3: TGCGCCAGCAGCTTGACGCGGGGGGGCACAGATACGCAGTATTTT. It codes for CASSLTRGGTDTQYF. The rearrangement joins TRBV5-1 to TRBJ2-3; TRBD2 matches 8 bases. J gave up 1 base and V 1 base, and 2 bases lay outside the gene matches. Germline CDR1 and CDR2: SGHRS and YFSETQ. CDR3 length: 15 residues.

CDR3 sequence (DNA): TGTGCCAGCAGCAGGGACAGGAACACCGGGGAGCTGTTTTTT. Its translation: CASSRDRNTGELFF. V gene TRBV27 combines with J gene TRBJ2-2; 7 nucleotides match TRBD1. The CDR3 is 14 amino acids. Per germline, CDR1 MNHEY and CDR2 SMNVEV (reference sequence). Trimming removed 6 bases from V and 1 base from J; junction bases left unmatched: 2.

CDR3 DNA sequence: TGCGCCAGCAGTCCCGAGTCTGGAAACACCATATATTTT. Its translation: CASSPESGNTIYF. The chain couples TRBV10-2 to TRBJ1-3; D call uncertain. CDR1 is WSHSY, CDR2 SAAADI, per germline. Trimming pared 5 bases from V and 1 base from J, leaving 6 bases between. This CDR3 is 13 amino acids long.

This clone was picked up a small number of times. Different DNA sequences within this sample yield the same CDR3. This chain uses TRBV19 with TRBJ1-4, with D possibly being TRBD1 (6 bases). This CDR3 contains 15 residues. Trimming removed 5 bases from V and 0 bases from J, with 10 bases in between. Germline CDR1 reads LNHDA; CDR2 reads SQIVND (reference sequence). The CDR3 coding sequence is TGTGCCAGTAGTCCTAGACAGGCAACTAATGAAAAACTGTTTTTT. Translating it yields CASSPRQATNEKLFF. Based on the CDR3 plus reference TRBV19 and TRBJ1-4, the full variable domain is DGGITQSPKYLFRKEGQNVTLSCEQNLNHDAMYWYRQDPGQGLRLIYYSQIVNDFQKGDIAEGYSVSREKKESFPLTVTSAQKNPTAFYLCASSPRQATNEKLFFGSGTQLSVL.

The V call is TRBV5-6, the J call TRBJ2-5, with TRBD2 identical over 14 bases. Trimming removed 0 bases from V and 5 bases from J; junction bases left unmatched: 6. Germline values: CDR1 SGHDT, CDR2 YYEEEE. The CDR3 covers 17 residues. The CDR3 loop is CASSLATSGGARETQYF. The DNA of the CDR3 is TGTGCCAGCAGCTTGGCGACTAGCGGGGGGGCCCGGGAGACCCAGTACTTC.

The J gene is TRBJ1-2, the V gene TRBV30; D unclear. Germline assignment: CDR1 GTSNPN and CDR2 SVGIG (reference sequence). Trimming pared 0 bases from V and 3 bases from J, leaving 23 bases between. CDR3 length: 18 residues. Here the CDR3 DNA reads TGTGCCTGGAGTGTACGAGTCGTGCGGCGGTCCACTGACTATGGCTACACCTTC. Protein sequence: CAWSVRVVRRSTDYGYTF. Using reference TRBV30 and TRBJ1-2 for the parts outside the CDR3, the full variable domain is SQTIHQWPATLVQPVGSPLSLECTVEGTSNPNLYWYRQAAGRGLQLLFYSVGIGQISSEVPQNLSASRPQDRQFILSSKKLLLSDSGFYLCAWSVRVVRRSTDYGYTFGSGTRLTVV.

The V gene is TRBV14, the J gene TRBJ1-1, with D tentatively TRBD1 (5 bases). This CDR3 has 16 amino acids. The ends were cut back, 1 base at V and 0 bases at J, with 12 bases in the middle. Germline CDR1 reads SGHDN; CDR2 reads FVKESK. CDR3 protein: CASSQVRARLNTEAFF. In nucleotides, the CDR3 is TGTGCCAGCAGCCAAGTCAGGGCCAGGCTGAACACTGAAGCTTTCTTT.

This sequence joins TRBV4-2 and TRBJ2-1; weak D call: TRBD1 (8 bases). Trimming left V 0 bases short and J 3 bases short, with 24 bases between. Germline assignment: CDR1 LGHNA and CDR2 YNFKEQ. This CDR3 is built from 20 residues. The CDR3 here is CASSQDDRGRGGTGYNEQFF. The CDR3 bases are TGTGCCAGCAGCCAAGATGACAGGGGCCGGGGAGGGACAGGCTACAATGAGCAGTTCTTC.

The rearrangement uses TRBV27 and TRBJ1-1, with TRBD1 as a possible D gene (6 bases). The CDR3 has 15 amino acids. V was cut by 7 bases and J by 5 bases, with 20 bases left in between. In germline, CDR1 is MNHEY, CDR2 SMNVEV (reference sequence). CDR3 nucleotides: TGTGCCAGCACCCACTCGGGGGGGCTGGGGACTGAAGCTTTCTTT. Protein product: CASTHSGGLGTEAFF.

V usage is TRBV5-6 and J usage is TRBJ2-7; 8 positions match TRBD2. With V trimmed by 4 bases and J by 3 bases, 12 bases remained unmatched. The CDR3 covers 16 residues. Per the germline V gene, CDR1 is SGHDT and CDR2 is YYEEEE. The CDR3 sequence is CASSQLESGGLYEQYF. The CDR3, as DNA: TGTGCCAGCAGCCAGCTGGAGAGCGGGGGCCTCTACGAGCAGTACTTC.

This chain joins TRBV4-1 and TRBJ1-6, with 8 bases aligning to TRBD1. This CDR3 contains 15 residues. From germline, CDR1 is MGHRA and CDR2 YSYEKL. Trimming removed 4 bases from V and 11 bases from J; junction bases left unmatched: 10. This CDR3 reads CASSPLTGDGAPLHF. The CDR3 region has the DNA TGCGCCAGCAGCCCCTTGACAGGGGATGGGGCACCCCTCCACTTT.

This clone appeared a few times. The chain is built from TRBV12-5 and TRBJ2-2, with D unresolved. Trimming left V 4 bases short and J 0 bases short, with 3 bases between. The CDR3 contains 13 residues. CDR1 and CDR2 from the germline V gene are LGHNT and FRNRAP. CDR3 bases: TGTGCTAGTGGTTCCTCGAACACCGGGGAGCTGTTTTTT. Protein sequence: CASGSSNTGELFF.

The V and J genes are TRBV30 and TRBJ2-5; the match to TRBD2 covers 8 bases. V trimming: 3 bases; J trimming: 3 bases; junction bases outside the gene matches: 9. The CDR3 sequence is 15 residues long. Germline assignment: CDR1 GTSNPN and CDR2 SVGIG (reference sequence). The CDR3 DNA reads TGTGCCTGGAGAGGGGGGGGAGCGGGGGAAGAGACCCAGTACTTC. It translates to CAWRGGGAGEETQYF.

Ten or more counts support this clone. The rearrangement joins TRBV10-3 to TRBJ2-2; 7 nucleotides line up with TRBD1. The V gene end was trimmed by 2 bases and the J gene end by 7 bases; junction bases not matched to a gene: 1. Germline loops: CDR1 ENHRY, CDR2 SYGVKD. The CDR3 extends over 13 amino acids. CDR3 protein: CAISEQGVGELFF. CDR3 sequence (DNA): TGTGCCATCAGTGAGCAGGGGGTCGGGGAGCTGTTTTTT.

The V and J genes are TRBV4-3 and TRBJ1-4; D unresolved. CDR1 and CDR2 (germline): LGHNA, YSLEER. The germline V and J ends were trimmed by 2 bases and 5 bases, with 15 bases remaining between them. The CDR3 extends over 16 amino acids. The CDR3 is CASSQIEGRLNEKLFF. The CDR3 DNA is TGCGCCAGCAGCCAAATTGAGGGTAGGCTGAATGAAAAACTGTTTTTT.

The V gene is TRBV6-5, the J gene TRBJ1-2; 7 bases agree with TRBD1. After removal of 0 bases from V and 7 bases from J, the junction contained 5 bases not matched to a gene. CDR3 size: 14 residues. The germline CDR1 and CDR2 sequences are MNHEY and SVGAGI. The CDR3 region is CASSYSPDRAGYTF. In DNA form, the CDR3 reads TGTGCCAGCAGTTACTCCCCCGACAGGGCTGGCTACACCTTC.